This TCR beta chain is drawn from a study of T cell responses to AZD1222 COVID-19 vaccine. Sequenced by immunoSEQ multiplex PCR; TCRdb stores in-frame clones only, minus some. The repertoire holds fewer than 200,000 clones, with 85% to 95% as singletons. Study-wide results and limits: Vaccine-associated CD4 TCRs spanned spike, dominant at 160-218 and 743-854. Elevations in Spike-specific TCR breadth and depth followed administration of two AZD1222 doses.

Notes on this clone: What it binds is unknown.

The CDR3 sequence is 15 residues long. Germline-derived CDR1 and CDR2 are SGDLS and YYNGEE. Trimming cost V 3 bases and J 2 bases; bases outside gene matches: 0. Source: peripheral blood, taken on day 0 of AZD1222 vaccination. This chain links TRBV9 with TRBJ2-1; 12 bases line up with TRBD2. The receptor was derived from an adult in good health. CDR3 sequence: CASSASGGAYNEQFF. The CDR3 nucleotides read TGTGCCAGCAGCGCTAGCGGGGGGGCCTACAATGAGCAGTTCTTC.